This TCR beta chain was obtained from a study of cytomegalovirus exposure and HLA in healthy donors. Study summary: The same platform used for the approximately 670 first-cohort repertoires was also used for the 90 to 150 validation repertoires, as a later analysis reported.

The junction had 9 bases not matched to a gene; V was cut back by 2 bases and J by 7 bases. The CDR3 extends over 15 amino acids. Germline V lookup: CDR1 SGHAT, CDR2 FQNNGV. Of note for this clone: Its target is not known.

Findings and caveats of the study: TCR clusters originating in the first cohort tended to co-occur in the 120 validation repertoires, according to a later analysis. Three chains linked to CMV were shown in vitro to be specific for CMV antigens.

The data were produced by immunoSEQ multiplex PCR, yet TCRdb's version contains in-frame clones alone and is incomplete. This table has 100,000 to 150,000 clones, about nine tenths appearing once. The V and J genes are TRBV11-2 and TRBJ2-7; the match to TRBD2 covers 9 bases. Material: PBMCs. This TCR was sampled from a woman between 18 and 29 years old in good health and CMV-seronegative. CDR3 region: CASSLQLAGVGEQYF. DNA of the CDR3: TGTGCCAGCAGCTTACAATTAGCGGGAGTCGGGGAGCAGTACTTC. The full variable domain, completed using reference TRBV11-2 and TRBJ2-7, is EAGVAQSPRYKIIEKRQSVAFWCNPISGHATLYWYQQILGQGPKLLIQFQNNGVVDDSQLPKDRFSAERLKGVDSTLKIQPAKLEDSAVYLCASSLQLAGVGEQYFGPGTRLTVT.